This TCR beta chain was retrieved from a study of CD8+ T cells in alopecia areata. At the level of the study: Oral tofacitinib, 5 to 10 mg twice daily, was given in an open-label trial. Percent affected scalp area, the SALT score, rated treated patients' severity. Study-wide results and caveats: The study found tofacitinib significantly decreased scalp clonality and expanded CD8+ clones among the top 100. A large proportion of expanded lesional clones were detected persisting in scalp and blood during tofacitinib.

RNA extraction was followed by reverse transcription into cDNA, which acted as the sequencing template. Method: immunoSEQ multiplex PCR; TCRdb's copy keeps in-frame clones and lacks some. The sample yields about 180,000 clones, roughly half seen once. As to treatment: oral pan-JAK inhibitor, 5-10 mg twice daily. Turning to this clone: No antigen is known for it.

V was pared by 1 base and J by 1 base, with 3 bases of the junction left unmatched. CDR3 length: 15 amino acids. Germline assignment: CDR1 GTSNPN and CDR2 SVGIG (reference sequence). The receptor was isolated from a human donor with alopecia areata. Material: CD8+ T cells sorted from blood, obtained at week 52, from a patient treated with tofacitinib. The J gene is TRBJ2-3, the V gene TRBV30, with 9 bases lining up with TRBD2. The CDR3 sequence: CAWSESSGGTDTQYF. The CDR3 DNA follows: TGTGCCTGGAGTGAATCTAGCGGGGGCACAGATACGCAGTATTTT.